This is a list of T cell receptor beta chains from one sample in a study of monozygotic twins with inflammatory bowel disease. Reanalyzing the 5' RACE reads, TCRdb keeps one entry per CDR3 protein, without DNA. The sample holds some 400,000 distinct CDR3 sequences. The sample consisted of blood. The source is a human donor with ulcerative colitis or Crohn's disease, or a healthy co-twin of an affected twin (not recorded which). Each CDR3 is given with its conserved first and last residue.

cdr3_length | j_call | v_call | cdr3_aa
18 | TRBJ1-1 | TRBV5-1 | CASSRDEGPLNMNTEAFF
15 | TRBJ2-6 | TRBV3-1 | CASSRVSSGANVLTF
13 | TRBJ1-2 | TRBV12-3/TRBV12-4 | CASRSTGSGGYTF
13 | TRBJ1-2 | TRBV20-1 | CSVVDRGDYGYTF
16 | TRBJ2-1 | TRBV30 | CAWTPGSLYSYNEQFF
16 | TRBJ1-1 | TRBV5-1 | CASRPRGAQERTEAFF
13 | TRBJ1-5 | TRBV7-8 | CASSLNTLGPQHF
15 | TRBJ2-1 | TRBV5-1 | CASSLDSGTLDEQFF
15 | TRBJ2-1 | TRBV7-2 | CASSSQKTDYNEQFF
15 | TRBJ2-2 | TRBV28 | CASSSGQRDTGELFF
16 | TRBJ2-3 | TRBV7-2 | CASSLAQPSVTDTQYF
13 | TRBJ2-3 | TRBV20-1 | CSADTGGTDTQYF
17 | TRBJ1-2 | TRBV12-2 | CASRSKRALGVYYGYTF
16 | TRBJ1-2 | TRBV27 | CASSSERQGLGYGYTF
18 | TRBJ2-1 | TRBV3-1 | CASSQGRGPQGSYNEQFF
15 | TRBJ2-7 | TRBV11-1 | CASSFREGGVHEQYF
12 | TRBJ1-1 | TRBV29-1 | CSAKHPNTEAFF
17 | TRBJ2-7 | TRBV5-1 | CASSSPKGKNWDYEQYF
15 | TRBJ2-2 | TRBV2 | CASMGRGRGTGELFF
14 | TRBJ1-4 | TRBV19 | CASRTGQSNEKLFF
12 | TRBJ2-1 | TRBV14 | CASSQVTPRQFF
15 | TRBJ2-1 | TRBV27 | CASSSIAGNYNEQFF
14 | TRBJ2-1 | TRBV20-1 | CSASGRGTYNEQFF
15 | TRBJ2-1 | TRBV12-3/TRBV12-4 | CASSEWTGGDPKQFF
13 | TRBJ2-2 | TRBV5-4 | CASNKGNTGELFF
12 | TRBJ2-7 | TRBV5-1 | CASSLDYYEQYF
13 | TRBJ2-7 | TRBV29-1 | CSVERSNSYEQYF
16 | TRBJ2-7 | TRBV6-5 | CASSYSGTAAPYEQYF
17 | TRBJ2-1 | TRBV7-7 | CASSSGLAGGPYNEQFF
16 | TRBJ2-2 | TRBV28 | CASSFQGPTNTGELFF
14 | TRBJ2-7 | TRBV20-1 | CSAREFRDRAEQYF
14 | TRBJ2-5 | TRBV12-3/TRBV12-4 | CASSLPGWGETQYF
15 | TRBJ2-2 | TRBV24-1 | CATRAGTGNSGELFF
15 | TRBJ2-7 | TRBV27 | CASSLLWEVPYEQYF
15 | TRBJ2-2 | TRBV5-1 | CASSLSEMNTGELFF
17 | TRBJ2-2 | TRBV9 | CASSVAFGRANTGELFF
15 | TRBJ2-7 | TRBV5-1 | CASSLETGDTYEQYF
18 | TRBJ2-1 | TRBV7-8 | CASSFGAGGFNFYNEQFF
14 | TRBJ2-1 | TRBV5-1 | CASSHGTSRNEQFF
14 | TRBJ2-3 | TRBV7-3 | CASSLESSVSTQYF
15 | TRBJ2-7 | TRBV6-2/TRBV6-3 | CASSLSPGTANEQYF
15 | TRBJ2-1 | TRBV6-2/TRBV6-3 | CASSYSGTRTHEQFF
14 | TRBJ2-3 | TRBV6-2/TRBV6-3 | CASSYVGLSDTQYF
13 | TRBJ2-1 | TRBV18 | CASSPYAGGEQFF
13 | TRBJ1-2 | TRBV20-1 | CSARDQGPYGYTF
15 | TRBJ2-3 | TRBV24-1 | CATSDPRDRSDTQYF
15 | TRBJ2-2 | TRBV9 | CASGRGQGDTGELFF